This paragraph covers one T cell receptor beta chain sequence. This sample is part of a study of blood T cell repertoires in COVID-19. Only in-frame clones appear in the TCRdb table, and some are missing; sequencing was by immunoSEQ multiplex PCR. The sample has some 89,000 clones, 76% seen once. V was shortened by 4 bases and J by 7 bases, with 16 bases between the two germline ends. The V gene's germline CDR1 is SGHVS and CDR2 FQNEAQ. CDR3 length: 14 residues. What was sequenced was peripheral blood. The chain recombines TRBV7-8 with TRBJ1-2; the D gene is possibly TRBD1 (6 bases). The sequence came from a man between 65 and 80 years old with acute or convalescent COVID-19. In DNA, the CDR3 is TGTGCCAGCAGCTCCCGGGGGGGGCAGCTTGGCTACACCTTC. Amino acid sequence: CASSSRGGQLGYTF.